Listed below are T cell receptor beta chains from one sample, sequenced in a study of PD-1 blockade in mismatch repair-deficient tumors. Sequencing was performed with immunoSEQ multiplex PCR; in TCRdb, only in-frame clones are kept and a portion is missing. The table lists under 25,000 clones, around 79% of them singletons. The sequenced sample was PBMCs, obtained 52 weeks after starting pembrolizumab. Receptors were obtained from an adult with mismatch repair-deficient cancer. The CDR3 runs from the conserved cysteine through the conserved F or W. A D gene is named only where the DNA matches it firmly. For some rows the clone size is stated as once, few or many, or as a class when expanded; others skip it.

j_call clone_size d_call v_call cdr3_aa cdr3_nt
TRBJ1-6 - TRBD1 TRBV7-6 CASSLAKTGRNSPLHF TGTGCCAGCAGCTTAGCCAAGACAGGGCGTAATTCACCCCTCCACTTT
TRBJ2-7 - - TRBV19 CASSIELPSEQYF TGTGCCAGTAGTATAGAGCTCCCTAGCGAGCAGTACTTC
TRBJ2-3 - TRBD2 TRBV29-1 CSVEVAGGSTDTQYF TGCAGCGTTGAGGTAGCGGGAGGGAGCACAGATACGCAGTATTTT
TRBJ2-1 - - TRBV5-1 CASSLSGVGYNEQFF TGCGCCAGCAGCTTGTCGGGAGTAGGTTACAATGAGCAGTTCTTC
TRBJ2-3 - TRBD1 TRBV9 CASSLGQGTTTDTQYF TGTGCCAGCAGCCTTGGACAGGGGACGACCACAGATACGCAGTATTTT
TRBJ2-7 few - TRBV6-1 CASSLSGAEQYF TGTGCCAGCAGCCTCTCCGGAGCCGAGCAGTACTTC
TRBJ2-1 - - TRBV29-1 CSVEDLEGAPYNEQFF TGCAGCGTTGAAGATTTGGAGGGGGCTCCCTACAATGAGCAGTTCTTC
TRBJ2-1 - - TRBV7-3 CASSSSLGVEQFF TGTGCCAGCAGCTCCTCTCTAGGGGTTGAGCAGTTCTTC
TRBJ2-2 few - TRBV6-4 CASSGTNTGELFF TGTGCCAGCAGTGGGACAAACACCGGGGAGCTGTTTTTT
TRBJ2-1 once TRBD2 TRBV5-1 CASSIPAGGVFGEQFF TGCGCCAGCAGCATCCCGGCGGGAGGGGTGTTTGGTGAGCAGTTCTTC
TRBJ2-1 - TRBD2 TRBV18 CASSPLVAGGSGAEQFF TGTGCCAGCTCACCACTTGTGGCGGGAGGGTCTGGCGCTGAGCAGTTCTTC
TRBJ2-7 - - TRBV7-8 CASSFATGTASYEQYF TGTGCCAGCAGCTTTGCTACCGGGACTGCCTCCTACGAGCAGTACTTC
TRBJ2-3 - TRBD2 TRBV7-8 CASSSRLAGSTDTQYF TGTGCCAGCAGCTCCAGACTAGCGGGGAGCACAGATACGCAGTATTTT
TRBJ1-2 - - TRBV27 CASSLNRVSITNYGYTF TGTGCCAGCAGTCTTAACAGGGTGAGTATAACTAACTATGGCTACACCTTC
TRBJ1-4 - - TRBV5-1 CASSPRQTTNEKLFF TGCGCCAGCAGCCCACGACAGACAACTAATGAAAAACTGTTTTTT
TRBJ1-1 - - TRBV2 CASSEVGGDTEAFF TGTGCCAGCAGTGAAGTCGGGGGTGACACTGAAGCTTTCTTT
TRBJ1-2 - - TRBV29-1 CSVGKRANYGYTF TGCAGCGTCGGGAAAAGAGCTAACTATGGCTACACCTTC
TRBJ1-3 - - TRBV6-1 CASSEEGWTSGNTIYF TGTGCCAGCAGTGAAGAGGGGTGGACCTCTGGAAACACCATATATTTT
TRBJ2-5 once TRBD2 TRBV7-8 CASSPTSGKETQYF TGTGCCAGCAGCCCGACTAGCGGGAAAGAGACCCAGTACTTC
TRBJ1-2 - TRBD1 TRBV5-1 CASSLGQGVYGYTF TGCGCCAGCAGCTTGGGACAGGGGGTCTATGGCTACACCTTC
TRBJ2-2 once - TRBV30 CAWSPTSTGELFF TGTGCCTGGAGCCCCACATCCACCGGGGAGCTGTTTTTT
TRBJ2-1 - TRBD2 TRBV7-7 CASSSSGPGLVSEQFF TGTGCCAGCAGTTCCTCAGGCCCGGGACTAGTATCGGAGCAGTTCTTC
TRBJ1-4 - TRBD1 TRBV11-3 CASSSNRGVNEKLFF TGTGCCAGCAGCTCTAACAGGGGGGTTAATGAAAAACTGTTTTTT
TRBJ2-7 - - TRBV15 CATSRGRGYEQYF TGTGCCACCAGCAGGGGCAGGGGCTACGAGCAGTACTTC
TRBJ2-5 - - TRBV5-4 CASSPTVEETQYF TGTGCCAGCAGCCCGACAGTAGAAGAGACCCAGTACTTC
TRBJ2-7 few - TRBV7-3 CASSQYRDVGYEQYF TGTGCCAGCAGCCAATACAGGGATGTAGGATACGAGCAGTACTTC